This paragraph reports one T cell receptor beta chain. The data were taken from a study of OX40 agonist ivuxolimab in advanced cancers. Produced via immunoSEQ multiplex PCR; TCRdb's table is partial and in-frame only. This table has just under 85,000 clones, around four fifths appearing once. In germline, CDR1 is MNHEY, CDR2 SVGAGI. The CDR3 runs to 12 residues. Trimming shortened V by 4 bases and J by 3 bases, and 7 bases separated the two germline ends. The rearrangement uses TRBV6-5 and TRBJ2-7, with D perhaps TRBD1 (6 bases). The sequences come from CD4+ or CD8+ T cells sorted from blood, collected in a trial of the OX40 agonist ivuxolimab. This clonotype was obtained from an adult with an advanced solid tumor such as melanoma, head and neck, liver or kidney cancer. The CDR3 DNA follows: TGTGCCAGCAGTTCACAGGGCTACGAGCAGTACTTC. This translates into CASSSQGYEQYF.